This T cell receptor (beta chain) originates from a study of graft-versus-host responses after intestinal transplantation (TCRdb year 2021). Looking at the study overall: Recipients received multivisceral, liver-intestinal, or isolated intestinal transplants. To identify alloreactive clones, pre-transplant mixed lymphocyte reaction products were sequenced and then compared with unstimulated pre-transplant donor and recipient T cells. Anti-thymocyte globulin induction was given to all recipients, followed by maintenance tacrolimus and steroids for around three years. A peak of at least 4% donor T cells among recipient peripheral blood mononuclear cells was the definition used for donor T cell macrochimerism. Of the roughly 26 intestinal transplant recipients enrolled in the cohort, one of whom was a retransplant, a few patients without pretransplant specimens were excluded. Graft-versus-host and host-versus-graft alloreactive T cell clones were tracked in the graft, circulation and bone marrow after intestinal transplantation using bulk TCR-beta CDR3 sequencing. Rather than being sequenced by the commercial service, samples from a few later patients were sequenced in-house on an Illumina MiSeq and processed with MiXCR.

The sample's time point label, in plain terms: cells obtained before transplantation from donor or recipient. CD3+CD4+ and CD3+CD8+ populations were FACS-sorted from unstimulated pre-transplant donor and recipient cells taken from spleen or lymph nodes. Turning to this clone: Its antigen remains undetermined. No per-base quality is available; no much larger clone lies one base away.

What the study reported, not specific to this receptor: The conclusions were limited by the relatively low number and heterogeneity of the intestinal transplant patients. GvH clones were detected in recipient bone marrow, and some appeared earlier in ileal mucosa or blood, consistent with an intestinal mucosal origin. In patients with donor T cell macrochimerism, the allografts had high GvH to HvG T cell clonal ratios. Early after transplant, declines in HvG clones were associated with peak levels of circulating GvH clones.

Library method: the immunoSEQ multiplex PCR assay. For most patients, genomic DNA was isolated with the Qiagen DNeasy Blood and Tissue Kit and shipped frozen to Adaptive Biotechnologies for TCR sequencing. For most patients, high-throughput TCR-beta CDR3 sequencing of genomic DNA was performed by Adaptive Biotechnologies. The authors' analysis ran thus. TCR sequencing data were retrieved from Adaptive's ImmunoSEQ software for about 17 patients, whereas three other patients were processed with MiXCR and VDJtools. CD4 versus CD8 sorting errors were corrected by removing sequences found in both subsets at a frequency ratio below 5:1. CDR3 nucleotide sequences shared by donor and recipient were removed because the origin of these sequences could not be assigned. Alloreactive clones required at least 2-fold expansion over unstimulated cells and minimum CFSE-low frequency of 0.002% (template counts) or 0.001% (read counts). A clone was considered mappable if detected in the sequenced pre-transplant spleen, lymph node, or MLR CFSE-low populations of the donor or recipient. The cumulative frequency of alloreactive clones was calculated as a percentage of all sequences, weighted by copy number. The table comes from immuneACCESS by way of TCRdb, which keeps in-frame sequences with V and J called. Part of the clones is missing from these tables; in studies checked, under half for an unresolved V gene and the rest for unknown reasons. That table is the source of V, J and clone size, and D and trimming were worked out from the DNA. The sample table holds around 120,000 clones, of which 90% were seen once. The ten largest clones take up 0.15% to 0.2% of the sample.

This sequence was found in a human donor who received an intestinal transplant. Sequenced material: unstimulated CD4+ T cells sorted from spleen or lymph node cells, taken before intestinal transplant.

The CDR3 reads as follows: CASSYRRTRAEETQYF. Read as DNA, the sequence is TGTGCCAGCAGTTACCGGAGGACTAGGGCCGAAGAGACCCAGTACTTC. The rearrangement combines TRBV6-5 with TRBJ2-5; 7 central bases correspond to TRBD2. The germline V gene supplies CDR1 MNHEY and CDR2 SVGAGI. The CDR3, cysteine through phenylalanine, is 16 amino acids long. Of the read, only the CDR3 DNA is kept; its 48 bases are in frame from base 1. Relative to germline, V is missing 2 bases and J is missing 3 bases, with 9 bases of the junction outside any gene match.